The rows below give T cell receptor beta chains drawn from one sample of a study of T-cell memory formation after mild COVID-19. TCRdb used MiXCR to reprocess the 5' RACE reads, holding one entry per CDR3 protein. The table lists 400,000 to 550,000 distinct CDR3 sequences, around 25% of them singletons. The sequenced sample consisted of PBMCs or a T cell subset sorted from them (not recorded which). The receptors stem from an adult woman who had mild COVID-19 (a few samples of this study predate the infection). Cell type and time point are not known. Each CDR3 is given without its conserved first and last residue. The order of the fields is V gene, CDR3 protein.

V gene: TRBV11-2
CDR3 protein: ASTRGGGSYEQY

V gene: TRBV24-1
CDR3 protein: ATSDWWASTDTQY

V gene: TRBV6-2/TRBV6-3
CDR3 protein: ASRPSGGQEAF

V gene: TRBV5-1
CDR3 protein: ASAGGDNSKKETQY

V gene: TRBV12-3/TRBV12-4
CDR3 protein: ASSPRGQGWRQY

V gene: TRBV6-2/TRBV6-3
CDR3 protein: ASSFSPMISRRNNEQF

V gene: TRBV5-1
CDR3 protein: ASRTGASSYNEQF

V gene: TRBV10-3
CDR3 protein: AISELPNGPTQY

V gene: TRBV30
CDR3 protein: AWAQIHPYEQY

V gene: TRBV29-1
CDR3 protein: SVSGTLYEQY

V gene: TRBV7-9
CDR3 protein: ASSRSDYYKEQF

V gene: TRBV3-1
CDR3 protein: ASSQGTSGRFYEQF

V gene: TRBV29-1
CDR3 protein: SVESVSRQGAFPRSYEQY

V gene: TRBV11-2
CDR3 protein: ASRNPTGTGELF

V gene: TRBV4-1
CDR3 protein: ASRRTANTGELF

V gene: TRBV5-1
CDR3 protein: ASSPGEDGYT

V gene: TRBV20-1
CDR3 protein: SAKLQGLYEQY

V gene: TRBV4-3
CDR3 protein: ASSQDGGGAYEQY

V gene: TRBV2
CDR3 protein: ASGRTNTGELF

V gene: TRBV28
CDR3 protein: ASSLSQGSYEQY

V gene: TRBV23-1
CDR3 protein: SSYEQY

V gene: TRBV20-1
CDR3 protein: SARGLAGGYEQY

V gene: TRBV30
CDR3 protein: AWSVPDRAVNEQF

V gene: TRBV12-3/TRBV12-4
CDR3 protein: ASSPGTGTGTEAF

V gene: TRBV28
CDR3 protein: ASSLKTANVLT

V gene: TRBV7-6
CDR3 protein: ASSLVTQGQGAFGEQY

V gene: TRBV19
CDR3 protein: ASSILGPRGEQY

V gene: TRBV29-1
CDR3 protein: SVEEYNEQF

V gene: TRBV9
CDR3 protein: ASSVTGDNEKLF

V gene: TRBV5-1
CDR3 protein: ASSLDGGTGASEAF

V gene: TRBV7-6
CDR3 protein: ASSSLVGGAGETQY

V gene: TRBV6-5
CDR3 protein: ASSSQDREGETQY

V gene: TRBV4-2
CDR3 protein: ASSQFSGGTLYEQY

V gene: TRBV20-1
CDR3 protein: SARDSLSGANVLT

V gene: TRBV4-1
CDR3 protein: ASSQLGIGAPGNTIY

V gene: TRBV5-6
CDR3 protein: ASSLDRRRVAGELF

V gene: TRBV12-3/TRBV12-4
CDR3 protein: ASSSGLVWRDTQY

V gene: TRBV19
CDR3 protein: ASSGYRMNTEAF

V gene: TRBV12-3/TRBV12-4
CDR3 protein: ASGSGVKQY

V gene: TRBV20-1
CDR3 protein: SARDKGRSNQPQH

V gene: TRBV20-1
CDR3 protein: SARRGTGETQPQH

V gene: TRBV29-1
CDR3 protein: SVGGGDSYEQY

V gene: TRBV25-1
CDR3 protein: ASSGPQTGTGADTQY

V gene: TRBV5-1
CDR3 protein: ASSLADSTYGYT

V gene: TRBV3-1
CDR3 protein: ASSQVASGGFTIAASEQY

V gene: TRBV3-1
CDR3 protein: ASSRQGTTKETQY

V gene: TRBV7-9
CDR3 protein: ASSLAISGSPGELF

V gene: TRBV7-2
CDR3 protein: ASSQTGGTNQPQH

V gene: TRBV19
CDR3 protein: ATPRVGTGSAGELF